This T cell receptor (beta chain) came from a study of regulatory T cells in long-lasting Graves disease. Construction of TCR beta libraries relied on iRepertoire HTBI primers and on Arm-PCR targeting CDR3 regions. In TCRdb, the multiplex PCR reads were re-called with MiXCR into one record per CDR3 protein. This sample has about 220,000 distinct CDR3 sequences, with approximately 18% found just once. The time point was: newly diagnosed GD, antithyroid drugs for less than 3 months. RNA from PBMCs was the source of the TCR library. This clonotype was detected ten times or more. V lost 1 base and J 4 bases, leaving 13 bases between the germline ends. The germline V gene has CDR1 SGHDN and CDR2 FVKESK. This CDR3 has 15 amino acids. These same records also appear under a second study, on T cells in Graves' hyperthyroidism and ophthalmopathy.

The sample consisted of peripheral blood mononuclear cells (PBMCs), taken at new diagnosis, from a patient treated with antithyroid drugs. The chain recombines TRBV14 with TRBJ1-2; D not resolved. The clonotype was recovered from a woman in her 30s with Graves disease. The CDR3 nucleotides read TGTGCCAGCAGCCAAGTCGGTAAAACCGTCTATGGCTACACCTTC. This translates into CASSQVGKTVYGYTF.